The rows below give T cell receptor beta chains drawn from one sample of a study of shared clonotypes between healthy human individuals. Sequencing used immunoSEQ multiplex PCR; TCRdb keeps in-frame clones, though not all of them. The sample contains over 850,000 clones, around 78% of which appear only once. The sample comprised memory CD4+ T cells from PBMCs. These TCRs come from a young man in good health. Some clones in this sample may be carry-over from other donors' samples. CDR3s include the opening cysteine and the closing phenylalanine or tryptophan. Some rows mark clone size as missing; the rest say once, few, many or name a class of expanded clone.

v_gene: TRBV18; j_gene: TRBJ2-3; abundance: NA; CDR3aa: CASSPQDRDTQYF
v_gene: TRBV6-1; j_gene: TRBJ1-5; abundance: few; CDR3aa: CASSEGGYQPQHF
v_gene: TRBV4-3; j_gene: TRBJ2-7; abundance: few; CDR3aa: CASSHPGQGGEQYF
v_gene: TRBV27; j_gene: TRBJ2-2; abundance: NA; CDR3aa: CASSLGAQANTGELFF
v_gene: TRBV11-2; j_gene: TRBJ2-7; abundance: NA; CDR3aa: CASSLVGDSYEQYF
v_gene: TRBV6-6; j_gene: TRBJ1-1; abundance: NA; CDR3aa: CASSFHDGNTEAFF
v_gene: TRBV27; j_gene: TRBJ2-7; abundance: NA; CDR3aa: CASSTSPGTYEQYF
v_gene: TRBV5-6; j_gene: TRBJ1-5; abundance: few; CDR3aa: CASSLFRTGGTQPQHF
v_gene: TRBV30; j_gene: TRBJ2-6; abundance: NA; CDR3aa: CAWSVADAGANVLTF
v_gene: TRBV7-8; j_gene: TRBJ2-7; abundance: NA; CDR3aa: CASSVLGLAATYEQYF
v_gene: TRBV19; j_gene: TRBJ2-3; abundance: few; CDR3aa: CASRTSGTDTQYF
v_gene: TRBV29-1; j_gene: TRBJ1-1; abundance: NA; CDR3aa: CSGADSYTEAFF
v_gene: TRBV28; j_gene: TRBJ2-7; abundance: NA; CDR3aa: CASKLDSSYEQYF
v_gene: TRBV7-2; j_gene: TRBJ1-2; abundance: few; CDR3aa: CASSLAWGGSGYTF
v_gene: TRBV19; j_gene: TRBJ2-7; abundance: NA; CDR3aa: CASSFIGTSYEQYF
v_gene: TRBV5-8; j_gene: TRBJ1-2; abundance: NA; CDR3aa: CASSLRGAEWVGYTF
v_gene: TRBV11-2; j_gene: TRBJ1-2; abundance: NA; CDR3aa: CASSLSPLVYGYTF
v_gene: TRBV4-3; j_gene: TRBJ2-5; abundance: once; CDR3aa: CASSQLPSGRGRETQYF
v_gene: TRBV5-4; j_gene: TRBJ2-3; abundance: few; CDR3aa: CASSSRIGTSGIVTDTQYF
v_gene: TRBV18; j_gene: TRBJ2-3; abundance: once; CDR3aa: CASSLGLAGAIDTQYF
v_gene: TRBV5-5; j_gene: TRBJ1-4; abundance: many; CDR3aa: CASSLEGQGVGLFF
v_gene: TRBV6-6; j_gene: TRBJ2-1; abundance: NA; CDR3aa: CASSYRLADEQFF
v_gene: TRBV2; j_gene: TRBJ1-1; abundance: NA; CDR3aa: CASRTGNTEAFF
v_gene: TRBV9; j_gene: TRBJ2-5; abundance: once; CDR3aa: CASSGGLAGVRETQYF
v_gene: TRBV5-1; j_gene: TRBJ1-1; abundance: NA; CDR3aa: CASSGQTEAFF
v_gene: TRBV5-1; j_gene: TRBJ2-1; abundance: NA; CDR3aa: CASRQDPGTDKFF
v_gene: TRBV5-1; j_gene: TRBJ1-2; abundance: many; CDR3aa: CASSPGRGRYGYTF
v_gene: TRBV28; j_gene: TRBJ2-5; abundance: NA; CDR3aa: CASSLSEETQYF
v_gene: TRBV28; j_gene: TRBJ1-3; abundance: NA; CDR3aa: CASRAPGKENTIYF
v_gene: TRBV7-2; j_gene: TRBJ2-2; abundance: NA; CDR3aa: CASSSRDRVYTGELFF
v_gene: TRBV2; j_gene: TRBJ2-3; abundance: NA; CDR3aa: CASSEGRGPDTQYF
v_gene: TRBV27; j_gene: TRBJ2-7; abundance: NA; CDR3aa: CASSRQGYEQYF
v_gene: TRBV9; j_gene: TRBJ2-1; abundance: NA; CDR3aa: CASSVRAGVYYEQFF
v_gene: TRBV6-5; j_gene: TRBJ1-4; abundance: NA; CDR3aa: CASSRQGAKNEKLFF
v_gene: TRBV2; j_gene: TRBJ2-7; abundance: NA; CDR3aa: CASSERDQVSYEQYF
v_gene: TRBV5-1; j_gene: TRBJ2-2; abundance: NA; CDR3aa: CASSLSGLANTGELFF
v_gene: TRBV9; j_gene: TRBJ2-2; abundance: many; CDR3aa: CASSIPRDTGELFF
v_gene: TRBV7-9; j_gene: TRBJ1-4; abundance: few; CDR3aa: CASSGDRRIEKLFF
v_gene: TRBV13; j_gene: TRBJ1-5; abundance: NA; CDR3aa: CASSLEQMYSNQPQHF
v_gene: TRBV6-6; j_gene: TRBJ1-1; abundance: NA; CDR3aa: CASSTSLTRGGTEAFF
v_gene: TRBV5-1; j_gene: TRBJ2-1; abundance: few; CDR3aa: CASSSSGTYNEQFF
v_gene: TRBV19; j_gene: TRBJ2-5; abundance: NA; CDR3aa: CASSSPGLGVTQYF
v_gene: TRBV25-1; j_gene: TRBJ2-5; abundance: NA; CDR3aa: CASNQLRDGQETQYF
v_gene: TRBV10-3; j_gene: TRBJ2-7; abundance: NA; CDR3aa: CAIRMGGPSSYEQYF
v_gene: TRBV29-1; j_gene: TRBJ2-7; abundance: few; CDR3aa: CSVEGSETDYEQYF
v_gene: TRBV6-6; j_gene: TRBJ2-7; abundance: once; CDR3aa: CASSPTDYEQYF
v_gene: TRBV6-1; j_gene: TRBJ2-5; abundance: few; CDR3aa: CASSERRQGLWETQYF
v_gene: TRBV10-3; j_gene: TRBJ1-2; abundance: NA; CDR3aa: CAISSTGGGYGYTF
v_gene: TRBV19; j_gene: TRBJ2-7; abundance: NA; CDR3aa: CASSPSSYNSYEQYF
v_gene: TRBV4-3; j_gene: TRBJ2-7; abundance: few; CDR3aa: CASSLHGGTGGEQYF
v_gene: TRBV29-1; j_gene: TRBJ2-5; abundance: NA; CDR3aa: CSVLVSQETQYF
v_gene: TRBV19; j_gene: TRBJ2-3; abundance: NA; CDR3aa: CASSIWPSGAVDTQYF
v_gene: TRBV27; j_gene: TRBJ2-7; abundance: NA; CDR3aa: CASSLGTGTTLPYEQYF
v_gene: TRBV6-5; j_gene: TRBJ2-3; abundance: NA; CDR3aa: CAIRDRVTDTQYF
v_gene: TRBV2; j_gene: TRBJ2-7; abundance: NA; CDR3aa: CASREGGALREQYF
v_gene: TRBV2; j_gene: TRBJ2-7; abundance: few; CDR3aa: CASSPGGTVYTYEQYF
v_gene: TRBV5-6; j_gene: TRBJ1-2; abundance: few; CDR3aa: CASSLAVNQGGYTF
v_gene: TRBV7-2; j_gene: TRBJ2-7; abundance: NA; CDR3aa: CASSSGTSGFTYEQYF
v_gene: TRBV6-5; j_gene: TRBJ1-3; abundance: once; CDR3aa: CASSIRGVSGNTIYF
v_gene: TRBV6-5; j_gene: TRBJ2-5; abundance: few; CDR3aa: CASSYPQETQYF